This TCR beta chain was observed in a study of cytomegalovirus exposure and HLA in healthy donors. Study-wide background: Some 85 million unique TCRs from HLA-typed donors were held in an early data release.

Study-level results: As was reported, the HLA-A and HLA-B alleles of most subjects were accurately predicted from TCR beta sequences. With further analysis later on, most CMV-associated TCR beta chains appeared HLA-restricted.

The CDR3 has 16 residues. CDR1 is MGHRA, CDR2 YSYEKL, per germline. In its sample, this clone was seen a few times. The target antigen is unknown. The junction does not match germline at one end; this may be a read error. PCR involved 60 Vbeta and 13 Jbeta primers. This table comes from immunoSEQ multiplex PCR, and its TCRdb copy is limited to in-frame clones, with some not included. The sample yields fewer than 200,000 clones, over 75% seen once. V gene TRBV4-1 combines with J gene TRBJ2-7; TRBD2 aligns across 11 bases. The sequenced sample was PBMCs. This TCR came from a man aged 40-49 years in good health and CMV-seronegative. The CDR3 DNA sequence: TGTGCCAGCAGCCAAGATCGGGGTAGCGGGGGGGTCGAGCAGTACTTC. This sequence encodes CASSQDRGSGGVEQYF.